A single sample gave rise to the 9 T cell receptor beta chains below, sequenced in a study of blood T cell repertoires in COVID-19. The method was immunoSEQ multiplex PCR; TCRdb's version includes in-frame clones alone and lacks a portion of them. The data contain a few hundred thousand clones, approximately 89% of them singletons. The sequencing input was PBMCs or T cells enriched from blood (not recorded which). The receptors were gathered from a man aged 25 to 40 who had recovered from COVID-19.

The chain uses TRBV4-1 and TRBJ2-3; 8 bases agree with TRBD2. V lost 1 base to trimming and J lost 2 bases; unmatched junction nucleotides: 5. The CDR3 is 16 residues long. Germline-derived CDR1 and CDR2 are MGHRA and YSYEKL. Here the CDR3 reads CASSQARGDPTDTQYF. The CDR3 DNA sequence: TGCGCCAGCAGCCAAGCGCGGGGGGATCCCACAGATACGCAGTATTTT.

V usage is TRBV10-2 and J usage is TRBJ1-2; D unclear. Trimming left V 2 bases short and J 6 bases short, with 13 bases between. This CDR3 is built from 14 residues. The V gene's germline CDR1 is WSHSY and CDR2 SAAADI. Written as DNA, the CDR3 is TGCGCCAGCAGTGAGGGAGCAGAATTCGATGGCTACACCTTC. This codes for CASSEGAEFDGYTF.

J is TRBJ1-4 and V is TRBV6-5; a weak D match, TRBD1 (6 bases). Germline CDR1 is MNHEY and CDR2 is SVGAGI. Trimming stripped 6 bases from V and 0 bases from J, with 8 bases between. The CDR3 covers 14 residues. Here the CDR3 reads CASSSGATNEKLFF. CDR3 bases: TGTGCCAGCAGCTCAGGGGCAACTAATGAAAAACTGTTTTTT.

This chain joins TRBV3-1 (or the pseudogene TRBV3-2) and TRBJ1-1; D might be TRBD1 (6 bases). CDR3 length: 13 amino acids. Germline V CDR1 and CDR2: LGHDT, YNNKEL (reference sequence). The V gene lost 7 bases and the J gene lost 5 bases, with 14 bases spanning the gap. The CDR3 nucleotides are TGTGCCAGCAAGACAGGCAGAAGTACTGAAGCTTTCTTT. Its protein product is CASKTGRSTEAFF.

The chain has TRBV5-4 and TRBJ2-2; weak D call: TRBD2 (5 bases). The CDR3 spans 15 residues. Trimming stripped 1 base from V and 0 bases from J, with 7 bases between. CDR1 is SGHNT, CDR2 YYREEE, per germline (reference sequence). DNA for the CDR3: TGTGCCAGCAGCTTGCGGGGAACGAACACCGGGGAGCTGTTTTTT. This translates into CASSLRGTNTGELFF.

This sequence joins TRBV11-2 and TRBJ2-5; D is unresolved. The CDR3 is 16 amino acids. Deletions cut 1 base from V and 5 bases from J, with 17 bases between. CDR1 and CDR2 from the germline V gene are SGHAT and FQNNGV. The CDR3 coding sequence is TGTGCCAGCAGCTTAGCTGTGCCGGCAGGATTGGAGACCCAGTACTTC. Translation gives CASSLAVPAGLETQYF.

This clone was observed once. The rearrangement links TRBV4-1 to TRBJ1-2, with D tentatively TRBD1 (5 bases). The CDR3 sequence is 15 residues long. Trimming removed 2 bases at V and 3 bases at J, with 13 bases between. Germline V CDR1 and CDR2: MGHRA, YSYEKL. The CDR3 DNA sequence: TGCGCCAGCAGCCAATCGGGGGGAAGGGACTATGGCTACACCTTC. Its protein product is CASSQSGGRDYGYTF.

The genes are TRBV19 and TRBJ2-2; the D is unclear. The CDR3 length is 15 residues. Per the germline V gene, CDR1 is LNHDA and CDR2 is SQIVND (reference sequence). The V gene lost 3 bases and the J gene lost 6 bases, with 14 bases spanning the gap. The CDR3 protein is CASSIRPAAAGELFF. The CDR3 nucleotides are TGTGCCAGTAGTATTCGCCCGGCCGCGGCCGGGGAGCTGTTTTTT.

This clone occurred once. This chain joins TRBV5-1 and TRBJ2-3; D possibly corresponds to TRBD2 (6 bases). From germline, CDR1 is SGHRS and CDR2 YFSETQ. Trimming left V 2 bases short and J 0 bases short, with 10 bases between. This CDR3 contains 15 residues. The CDR3 loop reads CASSFGGRSTDTQYF. The CDR3 bases are TGCGCCAGCAGCTTCGGGGGACGGAGCACAGATACGCAGTATTTT.